This is a list of T cell receptor beta chains from one sample in a study of blood T cell repertoires in COVID-19. Sequencing used immunoSEQ multiplex PCR; TCRdb keeps in-frame clones, though not all of them. This sample has over 200,000 clones, with roughly nine tenths found just once. Material for sequencing was peripheral blood. These TCRs come from a man in his forties or fifties with active or convalescent COVID-19. CDR3s include the opening cysteine and the closing phenylalanine or tryptophan. A D gene is named only where the DNA matches it firmly. Clone size is shown for a subset of rows, as once, few, many or a class of expanded clone.

d_gene | j_gene | v_gene | abundance | CDR3aa | CDR3nt
TRBD2 | TRBJ2-1 | TRBV19 | once | CASTSPWTSGSYNEQFF | TGTGCCAGTACCTCCCCCTGGACTAGCGGCTCCTACAATGAGCAGTTCTTC
TRBD2 | TRBJ2-2 | TRBV5-1 | - | CASSRTSGGLNTGELFF | TGCGCCAGCAGCCGAACTAGCGGGGGGCTGAACACCGGGGAGCTGTTTTTT
- | TRBJ1-4 | TRBV21-1 | - | CASSCLSDGAMKKLFF | TGTGCCAGCAGCTGTCTTTCGGATGGGGCAATGAAAAAACTGTTTTTT
- | TRBJ1-1 | TRBV12-2 | - | CASRDKTGQGVEAFF | TGTGCAAGTCGCGACAAAACGGGACAGGGAGTTGAAGCTTTCTTT
- | TRBJ1-1 | TRBV5-4 | - | CASSTRDTDTEAFF | TGTGCCAGCAGCACTCGGGACACTGACACTGAAGCTTTCTTT
TRBD2 | TRBJ2-7 | TRBV6-5 | - | CASFVGGGSYEQYF | TGTGCCAGTTTTGTGGGCGGGGGCTCCTACGAGCAGTACTTC
- | TRBJ2-7 | TRBV11-2 | - | CASSLGTPYSYEQYF | TGTGCCAGCAGCTTGGGGACACCATACTCCTACGAGCAGTACTTC
- | TRBJ2-7 | TRBV19 | - | CASSTTPGTLYEQYF | TGTGCCAGTAGCACAACTCCAGGGACACTATACGAGCAGTACTTC
- | TRBJ1-2 | TRBV10-2 | few | CASSGQIDYGYTF | TGCGCCAGCAGTGGACAGATAGACTATGGCTACACCTTC
TRBD1 | TRBJ2-2 | TRBV2 | - | CASHWGTGGNTGELFF | TGTGCCTCCCATTGGGGGACAGGGGGCAACACCGGGGAGCTGTTTTTT
- | TRBJ2-5 | TRBV7-3 | once | CASSLTGQRQETQYF | TGTGCCAGCAGCTTAACGGGGCAGAGGCAAGAGACCCAGTACTTC
TRBD2 | TRBJ2-1 | TRBV7-3 | - | CASSLIGTTDEQFF | TGTGCCAGCAGCTTAATAGGGACTACCGATGAGCAGTTCTTC
- | TRBJ1-2 | TRBV27 | - | CASSYRQGQVYTF | TGTGCCAGCAGTTATAGGCAGGGCCAAGTCTACACCTTC
- | TRBJ2-3 | TRBV4-2 | - | CASSQDIAANTQYF | TGTGCCAGCAGCCAAGATATAGCCGCTAATACGCAGTATTTT
TRBD1 | TRBJ1-2 | TRBV29-1 | - | CSVRQGASYGYTF | TGCAGCGTCAGACAGGGGGCTAGCTATGGCTACACCTTC
TRBD1 | TRBJ1-2 | TRBV28 | - | CASSTPGQGNYGYTF | TGTGCCAGCAGTACTCCGGGACAGGGTAACTATGGCTACACCTTC
TRBD1 | TRBJ2-5 | TRBV27 | - | CASGDRGETQYF | TGTGCCAGCGGGGACAGGGGGGAGACCCAGTACTTC
- | TRBJ2-2 | TRBV18 | - | CASSPDQGSRELFF | TGTGCCAGCTCACCAGATCAGGGCAGCCGGGAGCTGTTTTTT
- | TRBJ2-5 | TRBV18 | - | CASSPRLGEETQYF | TGTGCCAGCTCACCTCGCCTAGGGGAAGAGACCCAGTACTTC
TRBD1 | TRBJ2-5 | TRBV6-5 | - | CASTIGQGETETQYF | TGTGCCAGCACCATCGGACAGGGGGAAACGGAGACCCAGTACTTC
TRBD1 | TRBJ1-1 | TRBV28 | - | CASSSLWTGITEAFF | TGTGCCAGCAGTTCTCTATGGACAGGTATCACTGAAGCTTTCTTT
TRBD2 | TRBJ2-5 | TRBV18 | - | CASSQTSSGRYQETQYF | TGTGCCAGCTCACAAACTTCTAGCGGGAGGTATCAAGAGACCCAGTACTTC
- | TRBJ2-2 | TRBV20-1 | - | CSASDPGVNTGELFF | TGCAGTGCTAGTGATCCGGGGGTGAACACCGGGGAGCTGTTTTTT
- | TRBJ1-6 | TRBV28 | - | CASTHQGNSPLHF | TGTGCCAGCACCCACCAGGGGAATTCACCCCTCCACTTT
- | TRBJ1-3 | TRBV28 | - | CASSLSGVDVSGNTIYF | TGTGCCAGCAGTTTATCAGGGGTAGATGTCTCTGGAAACACCATATATTTT
TRBD2 | TRBJ2-2 | TRBV2 | - | CASSAVAGVGNGELFF | TGTGCCAGCAGTGCGGTAGCGGGAGTAGGGAACGGGGAGCTGTTTTTT
TRBD1 | TRBJ1-5 | TRBV4-1 | - | CASSTGVNNQPQHF | TGCGCCAGCAGTACAGGGGTCAACAATCAGCCCCAGCATTTT
TRBD1 | TRBJ1-2 | TRBV28 | once | CASSLPVAGGDYGYTF | TGTGCCAGCAGTTTACCCGTGGCAGGGGGAGACTATGGCTACACCTTC
- | TRBJ1-5 | TRBV7-9 | - | CASSLRDQPQHF | TGTGCCAGCAGCTTAAGAGATCAGCCCCAGCATTTT
TRBD1 | TRBJ2-7 | TRBV10-3 | - | CAISTDRELYF | TGTGCCATCAGTACCGACAGGGAGCTGTACTTC
- | TRBJ2-7 | TRBV27 | once | CASSSRALSYEQYF | TGTGCCAGCAGTTCCCGAGCCCTTAGCTACGAGCAGTACTTC
TRBD1 | TRBJ1-2 | TRBV7-9 | - | CASSSELGSGGYYGYTF | TGTGCCAGCAGCTCGGAATTGGGGTCAGGGGGCTACTATGGCTACACCTTC
- | TRBJ2-7 | TRBV9 | - | CASSVVQGSVYEQYF | TGTGCCAGCAGCGTAGTGCAGGGCTCTGTCTACGAGCAGTACTTC
- | TRBJ2-7 | TRBV10-3 | - | CAISEGIEQYF | TGTGCCATCAGTGAGGGCATCGAGCAGTACTTC
TRBD1 | TRBJ1-1 | TRBV12-3/TRBV12-4 | few | CASSGQGWAEAFF | TGTGCCAGCAGCGGACAGGGATGGGCTGAAGCTTTCTTT
TRBD1 | TRBJ1-2 | TRBV3-1/TRBV3-2 | - | CASSQGGTGNYGYTF | TGTGCCAGCAGCCAAGGAGGGACAGGGAACTATGGCTACACCTTC
TRBD1 | TRBJ1-5 | TRBV28 | few | CASSTNRQGVNQPQHF | TGTGCCAGCAGTACCAATCGACAGGGGGTTAATCAGCCCCAGCATTTT